The 14 T cell receptor beta chains in this list originate from one sample, sequenced in a study of OX40 agonist ivuxolimab in advanced cancers. TCRdb keeps only in-frame clones here, not all; method: immunoSEQ multiplex PCR. The table shows more than 50,000 clones, with approximately 86% occurring only once. The input for sequencing was CD4+ or CD8+ T cells sorted from blood, taken in a trial of the OX40 agonist ivuxolimab. The origin of the receptors is an adult with an advanced solid tumor such as melanoma, head and neck, liver or kidney cancer.

V is TRBV7-2 and J is TRBJ2-5; 7 bases line up with TRBD2. The end of the DNA is better explained by TRBJ2-7, so the J call may be wrong. The CDR3 spans 16 residues. Germline CDR1 SGHTA, CDR2 FQGNSA. The DNA for the CDR3 is TGTGCCAGCAGCTTAGTCTGGCGCGGGGGAAGTTTCGAGCAGTACTTC. Its translation is CASSLVWRGGSFEQYF.

This chain joins TRBV19 and TRBJ1-4, with D unclear. The CDR3 covers 18 residues. The V end lost 6 bases, the J end lost 7 bases, and 27 bases lay between the germline ends. Germline V gene sequence: CDR1 LNHDA, CDR2 SQIVND (reference sequence). This chain's CDR3 is CASSRYSALRHLAEKLFF. CDR3 sequence (DNA): TGTGCCAGTAGCCGATACTCAGCTCTCCGACACTTAGCTGAAAAACTGTTTTTT. The variable domain in full, completed from reference TRBV19 and TRBJ1-4, reads DGGITQSPKYLFRKEGQNVTLSCEQNLNHDAMYWYRQDPGQGLRLIYYSQIVNDFQKGDIAEGYSVSREKKESFPLTVTSAQKNPTAFYLCASSRYSALRHLAEKLFFGSGTQLSVL.

The chain recombines TRBV29-1 with TRBJ2-7; D may correspond to TRBD1 or TRBD2 (5 bases each). The CDR3 extends over 15 amino acids. The V gene's germline CDR1 is SQVTM and CDR2 ANQGSEA. Trimming removed 5 bases from V and 3 bases from J, with 20 bases in between. This CDR3 reads CSVLGESGSVYEQYF. CDR3 bases: TGCAGCGTTTTGGGGGAGTCGGGTTCGGTCTACGAGCAGTACTTC.

This chain's CDR3 is CSARPVEKLFF. The CDR3 DNA sequence: TGCAGTGCTAGACCAGTGGAAAAACTGTTTTTT. The chain combines TRBV20-1 with TRBJ1-4; D not resolved. From germline, CDR1 is DFQATT and CDR2 SNEGSKA (reference sequence). The V end was cut by 2 bases, the J end by 8 bases, with 6 bases between. The CDR3 sequence is 11 residues long.

Only one count was recorded for this clone. The rearrangement links TRBV29-1 to TRBJ2-5; D remains ambiguous. The CDR3 totals 12 residues. The germline V gene has CDR1 SQVTM and CDR2 ANQGSEA. Deletions cut 4 bases from V and 2 bases from J, with 8 bases between. The chain's CDR3 is CSVVIGQETQYF. The CDR3 bases are TGCAGCGTTGTAATCGGACAAGAGACCCAGTACTTC.

This clone has a single count. The chain links TRBV18 to TRBJ1-2; a weak D match, TRBD1 (6 bases). There are 14 residues in the CDR3. Trimming stripped 0 bases from V and 4 bases from J, with 9 bases between. Germline V gives CDR1 KGHSH, CDR2 LQKENI. CDR3 coding DNA: TGTGCCAGCTCACCACCTGAAGGGGGCTATGGCTACACCTTC. It encodes CASSPPEGGYGYTF.

This sequence joins TRBV25-1 and TRBJ2-3; D perhaps matches TRBD2 (5 bases). Germline-derived CDR1 and CDR2 are MGHDK and SYGVNS. The CDR3 covers 16 residues. V was clipped by 8 bases and J by 0 bases, with 18 bases between them. The CDR3 sequence is CASSRGGLFSTDTQYF. Here the CDR3 DNA reads TGTGCCAGCTCACGGGGTGGCCTCTTCAGCACAGATACGCAGTATTTT.

The chain has TRBV5-1 and TRBJ2-2; TRBD1 matches 8 bases. The length of the CDR3 is 17 residues. CDR1 is SGHRS and CDR2 is YFSETQ in the germline V gene. V dropped 4 bases and J dropped 2; count of bases not matched to a gene: 10. CDR3: CASSLTIGQGNTGELFF. CDR3 nucleotide sequence: TGCGCCAGCAGCCTAACCATAGGACAGGGCAACACCGGGGAGCTGTTTTTT.

This clone was counted a single time. The chain joins TRBV7-8 to TRBJ2-5; D not resolved. V shed 2 bases and J shed 3 bases, with 10 bases lying between them. Germline V lookup: CDR1 SGHVS, CDR2 FQNEAQ. This CDR3 spans 14 amino acids. CDR3 amino acids: CASSLQTSKETQYF. The CDR3 DNA sequence: TGTGCCAGCAGCTTACAGACTTCAAAAGAGACCCAGTACTTC.

V and J are TRBV28 and TRBJ2-1; tentative D call: TRBD2 (5 bases). CDR3 length: 11 residues. Trimming stripped 8 bases from V and 6 bases from J, with 8 bases between. In germline, CDR1 is MDHEN, CDR2 SYDVKM. The CDR3 loop reads CASGTSNEQFF. CDR3 DNA sequence: TGTGCCAGCGGAACTAGCAATGAGCAGTTCTTC.

This sequence joins TRBV11-3 and TRBJ2-4; 11 nucleotides match TRBD1. The CDR3 runs 16 residues. The V gene end was trimmed by 5 bases and the J gene end by 2 bases; junction bases not matched to a gene: 5. Germline CDR1 SGHNT, CDR2 YENEEA. This CDR3 is CASSPGQGASKNIQYF. In DNA, the CDR3 is TGTGCCAGCAGCCCCGGACAGGGGGCCTCCAAAAACATTCAGTACTTC. Full variable domain (remainder filled in from reference TRBV11-3 and TRBJ2-4): EAGVVQSPRYKIIEKKQPVAFWCNPISGHNTLYWYLQNLGQGPELLIRYENEEAVDDSQLPKDRFSAERLKGVDSTLKIQPAELGDSAVYLCASSPGQGASKNIQYFGAGTRLSVL.

This sequence joins TRBV29-1 and TRBJ2-5; TRBD2 matches 9 bases. Germline lookup yields CDR1 SQVTM and CDR2 ANQGSEA. The trim removed 4 bases at V and 5 bases at J, leaving 5 bases unmatched. The CDR3 length is 13 residues. Written as DNA, the CDR3 is TGCAGCGTTGGCGGGGGGGCAGGGGAGACCCAGTACTTC. It codes for CSVGGGAGETQYF.

The V and J genes are TRBV4-1 and TRBJ2-3; 7 bases align to TRBD2. The CDR3 is 16 residues long. Germline V gene lookup returns CDR1 MGHRA and CDR2 YSYEKL. V was clipped by 4 bases and J by 0 bases; unmatched bases: 7. CDR3 coding DNA: TGCGCCAGCAGCCTTACGGGACTAACTAGCACAGATACGCAGTATTTT. Translated, it gives CASSLTGLTSTDTQYF.

The chain combines TRBV9 with TRBJ2-2; the D gene is possibly TRBD1 (5 bases). Trimming pared 2 bases from V and 6 bases from J, leaving 14 bases between. CDR3 length: 15 amino acids. CDR1 SGDLS and CDR2 YYNGEE come from the germline V gene. This chain's CDR3 is CASSVGRVGAGELFF. The CDR3 DNA is TGTGCCAGCAGCGTGGGCAGGGTAGGAGCCGGGGAGCTGTTTTTT. Supplemented by reference TRBV9 and TRBJ2-2, the full variable domain reads DSGVTQTPKHLITATGQRVTLRCSPRSGDLSVYWYQQSLDQGLQFLIQYYNGEERAKGNILERFSAQQFPDLHSELNLSSLELGDSALYFCASSVGRVGAGELFFGEGSRLTVL.